This T cell receptor (beta chain) was sequenced in a study of blood T cell repertoires in COVID-19. Study-level information: PBMCs, B-cell-depleted T cells, or T cells were the source of the cDNA or gDNA that made up the material.

Here immunoSEQ multiplex PCR was the method, and the copy in TCRdb shows in-frame clones only, minus some. The sample lists approximately 98,000 clones; about two thirds were seen once. The CDR3 sequence is 13 residues long. After removal of 6 bases from V and 6 bases from J, the junction contained 4 bases not matched to a gene. The origin of this receptor is a woman in her forties with acute or convalescent COVID-19. The chain employs TRBV12-3 or TRBV12-4 and TRBJ1-5; 8 nucleotides match TRBD1. Input material: peripheral blood. CDR3 nucleotides: TGTGCCAGCAGGACAGGGGTAAGTCAGCCCCAGCATTTT. Residues: CASRTGVSQPQHF.